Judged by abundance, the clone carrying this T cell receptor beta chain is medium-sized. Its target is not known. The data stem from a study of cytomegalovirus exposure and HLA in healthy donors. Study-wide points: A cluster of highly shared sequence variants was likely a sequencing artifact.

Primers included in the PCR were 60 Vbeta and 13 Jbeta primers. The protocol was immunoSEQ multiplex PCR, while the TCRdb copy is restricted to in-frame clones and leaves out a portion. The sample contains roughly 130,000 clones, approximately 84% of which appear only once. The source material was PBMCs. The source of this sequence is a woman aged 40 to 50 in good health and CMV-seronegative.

CDR3 sequence: CASSLWTGASYTF. The DNA for the CDR3 is TGTGCCAGCAGTCTTTGGACAGGGGCAAGCTACACCTTC. V usage is TRBV28 and J usage is TRBJ1-2, with 9 bases aligning to TRBD1. This CDR3 has 13 amino acids. Germline CDR1 reads MDHEN; CDR2 reads SYDVKM. Trimming removed 5 bases from V and 9 bases from J; junction bases left unmatched: 7.